This T cell receptor (beta chain) was profiled in a study of cytomegalovirus exposure and HLA in healthy donors. CDR1 and CDR2 from the germline V gene are SNHLY and FYNNEI. V dropped 7 bases and J dropped 0 bases, with 10 bases sitting between them. There are 14 residues in the CDR3. The PCR had 60 Vbeta and 13 Jbeta primers. This table comes from immunoSEQ multiplex PCR, and its TCRdb copy is limited to in-frame clones, with some not included. The sample records 120,000 to 150,000 clones, about three quarters being singletons. The sequence was collected from a human donor in good health. The chain carries TRBV2 and TRBJ1-5; D gene ambiguous. The specimen was PBMCs. For the CDR3, the DNA is TGTGCCAGCAAGTGGGCCCTTAGCAATCAGCCCCAGCATTTT. This codes for CASKWALSNQPQHF.